The T cell receptor (beta chain) described here comes from a study of OX40 agonist ivuxolimab in advanced cancers. Data came from immunoSEQ multiplex PCR; TCRdb stores just in-frame clones and leaves some out. The sample holds 65,000 to 95,000 clones, 80% to 90% seen once. Germline V CDR1 and CDR2: SGHDT, YYEEEE. V gave up 7 bases and J gave up 0 bases, with 10 bases separating them. The CDR3 sequence is 14 residues long. The source was CD4+ or CD8+ T cells sorted from blood, collected in a trial of the OX40 agonist ivuxolimab. This TCR derives from an adult with an advanced solid tumor such as melanoma, head and neck, liver or kidney cancer. The V gene is TRBV5-6, the J gene TRBJ2-2, with D perhaps matching TRBD2 (5 bases). The CDR3 here is CASGGAPNTGELFF. Written as DNA, the CDR3 is TGTGCCAGCGGAGGAGCCCCGAACACCGGGGAGCTGTTTTTT. Full variable domain (missing parts from reference TRBV5-6 and TRBJ2-2): DAGVTQSPTHLIKTRGQQVTLRCSPKSGHDTVSWYQQALGQGPQFIFQYYEEEERQRGNFPDRFSGHQFPNYSSELNVNALLLGDSALYLCASGGAPNTGELFFGEGSRLTVL.